The clone carrying this TCR beta chain has just a few counts. The assay was immunoSEQ multiplex PCR, and TCRdb's table has in-frame clones only and misses some. The table includes roughly 220,000 clones, approximately 80% detected once. Trimming cost V 8 bases and J 1 base; bases outside gene matches: 1. The CDR3 is made up of 12 amino acids. Germline V CDR1 and CDR2: SNHLY, FYNNEI. The data belong to a study of blood T cell repertoires in COVID-19. The source is a woman aged 40-49 years with acute COVID-19. Sample: PBMCs or T cells enriched from blood (not recorded which). The chain joins TRBV2 to TRBJ2-7, with 8 bases matching TRBD1. This CDR3 is CASGQGSYEQYF. The CDR3 DNA reads as TGTGCCAGCGGACAGGGTTCCTACGAGCAGTACTTC.